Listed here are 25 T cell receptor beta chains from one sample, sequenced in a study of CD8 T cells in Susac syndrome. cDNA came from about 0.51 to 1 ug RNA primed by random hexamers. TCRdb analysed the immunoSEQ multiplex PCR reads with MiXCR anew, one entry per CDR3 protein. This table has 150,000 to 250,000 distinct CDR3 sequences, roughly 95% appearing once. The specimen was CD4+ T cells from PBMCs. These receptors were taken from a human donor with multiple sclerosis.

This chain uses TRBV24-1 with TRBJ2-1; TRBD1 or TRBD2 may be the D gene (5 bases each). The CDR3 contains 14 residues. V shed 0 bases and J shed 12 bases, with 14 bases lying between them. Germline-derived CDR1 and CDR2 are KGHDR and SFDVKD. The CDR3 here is CATSDLGTGPRQFF. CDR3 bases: TGTGCCACCAGTGATTTGGGGACCGGTCCTCGGCAGTTCTTC.

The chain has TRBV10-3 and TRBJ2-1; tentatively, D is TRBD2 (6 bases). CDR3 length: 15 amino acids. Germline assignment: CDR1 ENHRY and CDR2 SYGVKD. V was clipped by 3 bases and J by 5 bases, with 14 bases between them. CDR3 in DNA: TGTGCCATCAGTGAAAGGCGGGAAGGCGACAATGAGCAGTTCTTC. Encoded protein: CAISERREGDNEQFF.

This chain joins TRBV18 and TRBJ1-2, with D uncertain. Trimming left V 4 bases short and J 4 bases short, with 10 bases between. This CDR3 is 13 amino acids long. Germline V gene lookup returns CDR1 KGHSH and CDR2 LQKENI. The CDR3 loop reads CASSLVEFYGYTF. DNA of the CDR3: TGTGCCAGCTCACTAGTGGAGTTCTATGGCTACACCTTC.

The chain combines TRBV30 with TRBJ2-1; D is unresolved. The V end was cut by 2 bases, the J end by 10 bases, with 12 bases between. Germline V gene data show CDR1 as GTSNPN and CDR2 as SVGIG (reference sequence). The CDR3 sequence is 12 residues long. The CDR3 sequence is CAWSPPVGEQFF. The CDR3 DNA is TGTGCCTGGAGTCCCCCTGTCGGAGAGCAGTTCTTC.

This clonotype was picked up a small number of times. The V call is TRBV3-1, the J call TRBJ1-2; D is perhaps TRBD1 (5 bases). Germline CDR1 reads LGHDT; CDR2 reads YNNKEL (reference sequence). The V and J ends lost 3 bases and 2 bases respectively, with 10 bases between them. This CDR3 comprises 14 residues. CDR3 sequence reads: CASSQQGLNYGYTF. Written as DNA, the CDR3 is TGTGCCAGCAGCCAGCAGGGACTCAACTATGGCTACACCTTC.

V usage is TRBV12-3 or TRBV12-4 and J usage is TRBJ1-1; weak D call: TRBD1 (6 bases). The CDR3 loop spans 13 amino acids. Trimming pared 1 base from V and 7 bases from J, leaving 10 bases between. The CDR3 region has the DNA TGTGCCAGCAGTTTAGTGGGGGCGGGTGAAGCTTTCTTT. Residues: CASSLVGAGEAFF.

The chain's CDR3 is CASSLGGRVDEQFF. The DNA for the CDR3 is TGTGCCAGCAGCTTAGGGGGGAGGGTCGATGAGCAGTTCTTC. The V and J genes are TRBV11-2 and TRBJ2-1; 7 nucleotides align to TRBD2. CDR3 size: 14 residues. Germline trimming cut 1 base from V and 8 bases from J; bases unmatched to any gene: 5. Germline V CDR1 and CDR2: SGHAT, FQNNGV.

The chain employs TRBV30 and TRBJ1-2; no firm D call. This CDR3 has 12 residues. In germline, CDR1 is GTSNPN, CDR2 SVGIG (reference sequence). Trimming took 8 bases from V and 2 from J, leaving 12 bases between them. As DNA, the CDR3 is TGTGCCCTGGAACGGGAAAACTATGGCTACACCTTC. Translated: CALERENYGYTF.

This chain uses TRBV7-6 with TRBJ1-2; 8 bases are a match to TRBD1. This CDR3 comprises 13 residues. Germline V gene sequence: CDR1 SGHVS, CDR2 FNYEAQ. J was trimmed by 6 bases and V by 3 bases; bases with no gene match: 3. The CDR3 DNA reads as TGTGCCAGCAGCTTCCGGGACAGGAATGGCTACACCTTC. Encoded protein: CASSFRDRNGYTF.

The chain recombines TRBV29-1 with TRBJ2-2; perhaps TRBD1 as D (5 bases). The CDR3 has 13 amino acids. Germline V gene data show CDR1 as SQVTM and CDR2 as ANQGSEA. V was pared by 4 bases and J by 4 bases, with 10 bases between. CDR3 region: CSVGIQATGELFF. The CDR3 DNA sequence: TGCAGCGTTGGAATACAGGCCACCGGGGAGCTGTTTTTT.

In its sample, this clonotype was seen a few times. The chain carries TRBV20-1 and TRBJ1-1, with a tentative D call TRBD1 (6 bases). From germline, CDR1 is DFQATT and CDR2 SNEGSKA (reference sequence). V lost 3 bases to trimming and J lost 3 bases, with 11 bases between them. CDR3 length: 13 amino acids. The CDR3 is CSASPDRYTEAFF. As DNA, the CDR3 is TGCAGTGCTAGCCCGGACAGATACACTGAAGCTTTCTTT.

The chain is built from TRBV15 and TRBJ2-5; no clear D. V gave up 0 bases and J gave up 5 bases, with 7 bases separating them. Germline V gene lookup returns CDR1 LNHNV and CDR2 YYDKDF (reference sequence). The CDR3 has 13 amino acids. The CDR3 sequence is CATSRDFLETQYF. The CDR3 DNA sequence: TGTGCCACCAGCAGAGATTTTCTGGAGACCCAGTACTTC.

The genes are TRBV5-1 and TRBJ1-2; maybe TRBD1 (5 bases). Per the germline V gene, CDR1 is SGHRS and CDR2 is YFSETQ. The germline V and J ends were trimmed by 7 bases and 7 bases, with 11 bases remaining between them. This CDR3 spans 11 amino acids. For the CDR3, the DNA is TGCGCCAGCGGGGCAGGCAGTGGCTACACCTTC. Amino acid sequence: CASGAGSGYTF.

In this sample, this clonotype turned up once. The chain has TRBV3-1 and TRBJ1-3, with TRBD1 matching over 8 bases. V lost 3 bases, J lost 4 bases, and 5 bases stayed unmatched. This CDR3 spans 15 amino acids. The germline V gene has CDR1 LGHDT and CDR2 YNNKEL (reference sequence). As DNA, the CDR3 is TGTGCCAGCAGCCATTCGGACAGGGAAGGAAACACCATATATTTT. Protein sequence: CASSHSDREGNTIYF.

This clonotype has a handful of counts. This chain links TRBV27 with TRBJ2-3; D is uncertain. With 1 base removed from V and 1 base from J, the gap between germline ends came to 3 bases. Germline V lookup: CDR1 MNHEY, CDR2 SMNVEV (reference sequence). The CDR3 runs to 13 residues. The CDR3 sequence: CASSLLGTDTQYF. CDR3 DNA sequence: TGTGCCAGCAGTTTATTGGGCACAGATACGCAGTATTTT.

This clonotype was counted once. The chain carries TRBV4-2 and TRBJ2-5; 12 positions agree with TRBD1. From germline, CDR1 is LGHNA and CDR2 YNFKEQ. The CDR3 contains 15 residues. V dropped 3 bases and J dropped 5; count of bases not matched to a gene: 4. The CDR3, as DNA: TGTGCCAGCAGCCAGGGGGACAGGGGGCTTGAGACCCAGTACTTC. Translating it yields CASSQGDRGLETQYF.

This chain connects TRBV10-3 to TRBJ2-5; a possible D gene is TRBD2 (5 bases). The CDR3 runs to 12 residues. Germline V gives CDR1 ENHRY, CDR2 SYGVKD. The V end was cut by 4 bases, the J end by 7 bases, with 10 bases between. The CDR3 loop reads CAISARGGTQYF. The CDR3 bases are TGTGCCATCAGTGCTCGGGGTGGGACCCAGTACTTC.

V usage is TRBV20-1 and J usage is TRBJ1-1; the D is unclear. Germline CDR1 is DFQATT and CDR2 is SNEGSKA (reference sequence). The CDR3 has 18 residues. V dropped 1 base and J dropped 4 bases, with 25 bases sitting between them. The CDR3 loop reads CSARASLPGRLRITEAFF. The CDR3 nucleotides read TGCAGTGCTAGAGCCTCCCTCCCAGGAAGACTTAGGATCACTGAAGCTTTCTTT.

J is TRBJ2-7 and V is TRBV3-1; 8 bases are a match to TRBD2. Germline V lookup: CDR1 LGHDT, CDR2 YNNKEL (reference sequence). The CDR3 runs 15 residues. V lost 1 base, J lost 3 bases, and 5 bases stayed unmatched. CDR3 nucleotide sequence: TGTGCCAGCAGCCAAGCTTCTAGCGGGCACTACGAGCAGTACTTC. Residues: CASSQASSGHYEQYF.

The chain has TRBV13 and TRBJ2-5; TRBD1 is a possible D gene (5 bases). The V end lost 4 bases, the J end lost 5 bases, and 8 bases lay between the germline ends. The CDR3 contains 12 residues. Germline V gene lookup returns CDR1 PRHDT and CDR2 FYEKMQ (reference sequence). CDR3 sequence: CASSSQAETQYF. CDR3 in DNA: TGTGCCAGCAGCTCACAGGCGGAGACCCAGTACTTC.

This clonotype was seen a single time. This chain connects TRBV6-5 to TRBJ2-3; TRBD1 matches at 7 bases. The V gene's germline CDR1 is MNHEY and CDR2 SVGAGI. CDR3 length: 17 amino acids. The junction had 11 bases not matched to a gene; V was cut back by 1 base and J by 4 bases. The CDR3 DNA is TGTGCCAGCAGTTACTTATATAACCTTCAGGGGGCAGATACGCAGTATTTT. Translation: CASSYLYNLQGADTQYF.

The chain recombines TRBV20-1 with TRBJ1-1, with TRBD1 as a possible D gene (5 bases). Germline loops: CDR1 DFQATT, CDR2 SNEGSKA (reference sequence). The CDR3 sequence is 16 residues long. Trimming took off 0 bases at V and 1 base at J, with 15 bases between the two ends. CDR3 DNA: TGCAGTGCTAGAGATTACGTAGAAGGGACGAACACTGAAGCTTTCTTT. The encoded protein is CSARDYVEGTNTEAFF.

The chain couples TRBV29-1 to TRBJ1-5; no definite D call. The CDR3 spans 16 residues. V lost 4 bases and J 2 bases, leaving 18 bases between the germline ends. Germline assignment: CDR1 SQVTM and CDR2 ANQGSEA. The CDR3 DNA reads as TGCAGCGTTGGGGAAGGGTCGGGAGGGCGCAATCAGCCCCAGCATTTT. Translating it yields CSVGEGSGGRNQPQHF.

CDR3 loop: CSATLTSGDLETQYF. The CDR3 coding sequence is TGCAGTGCTACCTTAACTAGCGGAGACCTAGAGACCCAGTACTTC. The chain links TRBV20-1 to TRBJ2-5; TRBD2 aligns across 8 bases. The CDR3 is 15 residues long. Unmatched junction bases numbered 11, after V lost 4 bases and J lost 4 bases. From germline, CDR1 is DFQATT and CDR2 SNEGSKA (reference sequence).

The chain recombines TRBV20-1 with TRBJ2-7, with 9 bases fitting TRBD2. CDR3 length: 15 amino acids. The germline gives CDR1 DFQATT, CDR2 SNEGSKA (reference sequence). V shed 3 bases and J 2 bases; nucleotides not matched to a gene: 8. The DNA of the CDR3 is TGCAGTGCTAGTATAGCGCTAGCGGGAACCTACGAGCAGTACTTC. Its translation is CSASIALAGTYEQYF.